This T cell receptor beta chain is from a study of cytomegalovirus exposure and HLA in healthy donors. Use of 60 Vbeta and 13 Jbeta primers characterized the PCR. Using immunoSEQ multiplex PCR, the repertoire was profiled, and TCRdb retains in-frame clones only, with some absent. Its table lists tens of thousands of clones. Points from the study as a whole: The study found most TCR sequences rare, yet found some public TCRs in many donors. Sequencing artifact likely explains a cluster of highly shared sequence variants.

The V gene end was trimmed by 9 bases and the J gene end by 1 base; junction bases not matched to a gene: 9. Germline V gives CDR1 SGHDT, CDR2 YYEEEE. The CDR3 is 14 amino acids. Healthy bone marrow donors formed the donor group. In regard to this clone: No antigen is known for it.

This clonotype was obtained from a male donor in good health and CMV-seronegative. This rearrangement joins TRBV5-6 to TRBJ1-1, with 7 positions matching TRBD1. Material: PBMCs. CDR3 nucleotide sequence: TGTGCCACCATGTACCGGGACAGGAACACTGAAGCTTTCTTT. Amino acid sequence: CATMYRDRNTEAFF.